Described below is a single TCR beta chain sequence and its context. The antigen is not known. Germline CDR1 DFQATT, CDR2 SNEGSKA (reference sequence). With 3 bases removed from V and 4 bases from J, the gap between germline ends came to 10 bases. CDR3 length: 12 residues. Alongside a J-beta primer mix, a sample-barcoded 5' primer served in a second PCR lasting about 7 to 11 cycles. In TCRdb, the 5' RACE reads were re-called with MiXCR into one record per CDR3 protein. The sample contains hundreds of thousands of distinct CDR3 sequences, roughly 26% of which appear only once. These data originate in a study of blood T cells in healthy people across ages. Study-wide findings and caveats: Researchers report that TCR beta diversity correlated strongly with naive T cell percentage.

This chain links TRBV20-1 with TRBJ2-7; D ambiguous. Sequenced material: blood. The TCR comes from a woman aged 65 to 85 in good health. CDR3 in DNA: TGCAGTGCTAGTGGTGAGGTTTACGAGCAGTACTTC. Encoded protein: CSASGEVYEQYF.